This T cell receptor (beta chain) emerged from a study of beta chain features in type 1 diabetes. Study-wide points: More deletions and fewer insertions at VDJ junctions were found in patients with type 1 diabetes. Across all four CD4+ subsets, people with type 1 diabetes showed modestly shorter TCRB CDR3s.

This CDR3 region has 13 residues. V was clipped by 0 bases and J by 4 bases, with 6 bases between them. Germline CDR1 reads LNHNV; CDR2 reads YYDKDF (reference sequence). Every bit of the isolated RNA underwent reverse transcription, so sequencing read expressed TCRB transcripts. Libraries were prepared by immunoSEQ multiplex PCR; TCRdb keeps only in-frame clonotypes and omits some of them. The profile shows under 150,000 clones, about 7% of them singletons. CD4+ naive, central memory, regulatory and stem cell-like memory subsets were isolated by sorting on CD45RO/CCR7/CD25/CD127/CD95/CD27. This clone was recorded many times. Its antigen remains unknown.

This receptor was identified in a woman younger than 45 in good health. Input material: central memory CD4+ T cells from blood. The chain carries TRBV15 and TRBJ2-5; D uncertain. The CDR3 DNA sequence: TGTGCCACCAGCAGAGATGGCTTAGAGACCCAGTACTTC. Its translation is CATSRDGLETQYF.